This record concerns one T cell receptor (beta chain) sequence. These data are taken from a study of blood T cell repertoires in COVID-19. The repertoire was sequenced with immunoSEQ multiplex PCR; TCRdb's copy has only in-frame clones and lacks some. This repertoire shows some 220,000 clones, about 80% found once; its top ten account for approximately 1.2%. V lost 6 bases to trimming and J lost 6 bases, with 24 bases between them. CDR1 is MDHEN, CDR2 SYDVKM, per germline. The CDR3 totals 17 residues. The sample was PBMCs or T cells enriched from blood (not recorded which). The origin of this receptor is a woman in her forties with acute COVID-19. The rearrangement links TRBV28 to TRBJ1-5; D is possibly TRBD1 (6 bases). The CDR3 nucleotides read TGTGCCAGCAGCTACAGGGAATATACCGGGCGTCGTCAGCCCCAGCATTTT. This codes for CASSYREYTGRRQPQHF.